Following are 14 T cell receptor beta chains from one sample sequenced in a study of OX40 agonist ivuxolimab in advanced cancers. TCRdb keeps only in-frame clones here, not all; method: immunoSEQ multiplex PCR. The table has about 66,000 clones, under 95% seen once. This material consisted of CD4+ or CD8+ T cells sorted from blood, taken in a trial of the OX40 agonist ivuxolimab. The source is an adult with an advanced solid tumor such as melanoma, head and neck, liver or kidney cancer.

V and J are TRBV10-3 and TRBJ2-6; tentatively, D is TRBD2 (5 bases). This CDR3 comprises 15 residues. Germline V lookup: CDR1 ENHRY, CDR2 SYGVKD. Trimming pared 8 bases from V and 0 bases from J, leaving 11 bases between. The CDR3 coding sequence is TGTGCCATCGGAGGCAGCAGCTCTGGGGCCAACGTCCTGACTTTC. Amino acids: CAIGGSSSGANVLTF.

In DNA form, the CDR3 reads TGTGCCAGCAGCCCCGTTAAGCGGGAGGGCGCCAAAAACATTCAGTACTTC. Its translation: CASSPVKREGAKNIQYF. The chain combines TRBV7-6 with TRBJ2-4; 10 bases are shared with TRBD2. The trim removed 5 bases at V and 1 base at J, leaving 8 bases unmatched. Germline loops: CDR1 SGHVS, CDR2 FNYEAQ. CDR3 length equals 17 residues.

The rearrangement uses TRBV25-1 and TRBJ2-2; 8 nucleotides line up with TRBD1. This CDR3 comprises 13 residues. Germline CDR1 MGHDK, CDR2 SYGVNS. V dropped 11 bases and J dropped 2; count of bases not matched to a gene: 4. Written as DNA, the CDR3 is TGTGCCGGGGGGACAGGAAACACCGGGGAGCTGTTTTTT. Translating gives CAGGTGNTGELFF.

The chain is built from TRBV11-3 and TRBJ2-2; 12 nucleotides align to TRBD2. The CDR3 sequence is 17 residues long. The V and J ends lost 1 base and 7 bases, in that order; junction bases with no gene match: 7. Germline V lookup: CDR1 SGHNT, CDR2 YENEEA. The CDR3 here is CASSLVVTSGSNGELFF. The CDR3 coding sequence is TGTGCCAGCAGCTTAGTGGTGACTAGCGGGAGTAACGGGGAGCTGTTTTTT.

This clone occurred once. This sequence joins TRBV19 and TRBJ2-5; 9 nucleotides line up with TRBD1. Germline lookup yields CDR1 LNHDA and CDR2 SQIVND (reference sequence). Trimming cost V 5 bases and J 5 bases; bases outside gene matches: 6. The CDR3 contains 14 residues. CDR3 sequence (DNA): TGTGCCAGTAGTTCGGGACAGGGCCGGGAGACCCAGTACTTC. Its translation: CASSSGQGRETQYF. The whole variable domain, remainder taken from reference TRBV19 and TRBJ2-5, is DGGITQSPKYLFRKEGQNVTLSCEQNLNHDAMYWYRQDPGQGLRLIYYSQIVNDFQKGDIAEGYSVSREKKESFPLTVTSAQKNPTAFYLCASSSGQGRETQYFGPGTRLLVL.

The V gene is TRBV7-8, the J gene TRBJ2-7; TRBD2 matches at 13 bases. J gave up 4 bases and V 8 bases, and 5 bases lay outside the gene matches. Germline V lookup: CDR1 SGHVS, CDR2 FQNEAQ. This CDR3 spans 14 amino acids. Written as DNA, the CDR3 is TGTGCCAGCTTAAGGACTAGCGGGAGTTACGAGCAGTACTTC. This codes for CASLRTSGSYEQYF.

The chain has TRBV10-3 and TRBJ1-3; no clear D gene. Germline loops: CDR1 ENHRY, CDR2 SYGVKD. The CDR3 sequence is 14 residues long. V was shortened by 7 bases and J by 3 bases, with 13 bases between the two germline ends. CDR3 protein: CAITQKQFGNTIYF. CDR3 coding DNA: TGTGCCATCACCCAAAAACAGTTTGGAAACACCATATATTTT.

This chain connects TRBV7-4 to TRBJ2-5; TRBD2 aligns across 7 bases. Germline V gives CDR1 SGHVT, CDR2 SQSDAQ. The junction had 3 bases not matched to a gene; V was cut back by 2 bases and J by 3 bases. The CDR3 has 14 amino acids. CDR3 coding DNA: TGTGCCAGCAGCTTATTTGCGGGAGAAGAGACCCAGTACTTC. Protein product: CASSLFAGEETQYF.

This clone was seen once. The rearrangement links TRBV30 to TRBJ2-1, with no clear D. Trimming took off 5 bases at V and 6 bases at J, with 11 bases between the two ends. The CDR3 runs 12 residues. From germline, CDR1 is GTSNPN and CDR2 SVGIG (reference sequence). The CDR3 reads CAWDGNSNEQFF. The CDR3 DNA follows: TGTGCCTGGGACGGTAATAGCAATGAGCAGTTCTTC.

In DNA, the CDR3 is TGCGCCAGCAGCTTGGGGGGGACAATGAACACTGAAGCTTTCTTT. Its protein product is CASSLGGTMNTEAFF. This sequence joins TRBV5-1 and TRBJ1-1, with D possibly being TRBD1 (6 bases). V was trimmed by 0 bases and J by 0 bases, leaving 9 bases between them. CDR1 is SGHRS and CDR2 is YFSETQ in the germline V gene. The CDR3 is 15 residues long.

The genes are TRBV9 and TRBJ2-3; 9 nucleotides line up with TRBD2. The CDR3 is 18 amino acids. Germline CDR1 is SGDLS and CDR2 is YYNGEE. J was trimmed by 0 bases and V by 0 bases; bases with no gene match: 8. The CDR3 coding sequence is TGTGCCAGCAGCGTAGTGGGTAGCGGGAGCTTTAGCACAGATACGCAGTATTTT. This encodes CASSVVGSGSFSTDTQYF.

This chain joins TRBV19 and TRBJ2-7; no firm D call. Trimming pared 4 bases from V and 0 bases from J, leaving 13 bases between. The CDR3 spans 15 residues. Germline assignment: CDR1 LNHDA and CDR2 SQIVND (reference sequence). In DNA form, the CDR3 reads TGTGCCAGTAGTAAGAGATTTAGACTCTCCTACGAGCAGTACTTC. This codes for CASSKRFRLSYEQYF.

The rearrangement uses TRBV5-4 and TRBJ2-7, with 11 positions matching TRBD2. The germline V gene encodes CDR1 SGHNT and CDR2 YYREEE (reference sequence). V lost 4 bases and J lost 7; bases outside the gene matches: 4. The CDR3 loop spans 13 amino acids. In DNA, the CDR3 is TGTGCCAGCAGCCTTGCTAGCGGGAGGGAGCAGTACTTC. Translated, it gives CASSLASGREQYF.

V and J are TRBV6-5 and TRBJ2-7, with 7 bases aligning to TRBD2. The CDR3 totals 13 residues. Losses at the gene ends were 6 bases for V and 6 bases for J; bases not matched to a gene: 8. Looked up from germline, CDR1 is MNHEY and CDR2 is SVGAGI. The CDR3 protein is CASRPTSVSEQYF. For the CDR3, the DNA is TGTGCCAGCAGACCCACTAGCGTCAGCGAGCAGTACTTC.